Listed here is a single T cell receptor (beta chain). It has no known antigen specificity. No qualities accompany the bases; no much larger clone lies one base away. As encoded in the germline V gene, CDR1 is SGHTA while CDR2 is FQGTGA. Relative to germline, V is 6 bases shorter and J is 4 bases shorter, with 12 bases between their ends. The CDR3 contains 13 residues, cysteine and phenylalanine counted. Only the CDR3 part of the read is kept: 39 bases, read in frame from the first base. Libraries were built with the immunoSEQ multiplex PCR assay. For the multiplex PCR, a mixture combining 60 forward primers for TCR Vbeta segments and 13 reverse primers for TCR Jbeta segments was used. The CDR3 region of rearranged TCR beta genes was amplified from genomic DNA with a multiplex PCR assay. The Illumina HiSeq System was used to sequence the amplified TCR beta libraries as 87-base-pair reads. On the authors' methods: Across the 670 or so repertoires, a later analysis counted some 80 million unique TCR beta chains, approximately 10 million of which were shared by at least two donors. Raw reads were error-corrected and collapsed into unique sequences by a nearest-neighbor algorithm in which closely related sequences were merged to remove PCR and sequencing errors. To assign V, D and J gene segments, CDR3 sequences were aligned to IMGT reference sequences. For a sequence to be retained, a match of at least six nucleotides to both a V gene segment and a J gene segment was required. Rearrangements were classified as productive when the CDR3 lacked stop codons and remained in frame with V and J, and all other rearrangements were classified as non-productive. CDR3 was defined by IMGT convention, running from the second conserved V-encoded cysteine to the conserved J-encoded phenylalanine. The earlier analysis of about 640 of the donors excluded any sequence lacking an unambiguous match to a single V gene segment. In an earlier analysis of approximately 590 of the donors, V segments were called functional above 56.7% productive rearrangements and were called segregating when the between-donor standard deviation exceeded 5%. A statistical classification framework was developed to diagnose cytomegalovirus status using the catalog of TCR beta chain sequences. A later analysis assigned V and J genes by comparing TCR nucleotide sequences with IMGT/GENE-DB human TR gene sequences. In a later analysis, CDR3 sequences and most-parsimonious VDJ recombination scenarios were assigned using the TCRdist pipeline. In a later analysis, each TCR beta chain was defined by its CDR3 amino acid sequence together with its V-gene family, and reads lacking a unique V-gene family were excluded. To address suspected cross-contamination and a sequencing artifact, a later analysis removed around 600 highly shared, low-generation-probability nucleotide sequences. In a later analysis, a clonal expansion index for each public chain was calculated from normalized within-repertoire ranks of inferred template counts. In a later analysis, generation probabilities were computed using a VDJ recombination model fitted to out-of-frame rearrangements, and the results were checked against IGoR. Hypergeometric tests were used in a later analysis to score TCR-TCR, TCR-HLA and TCR-CMV co-occurrence, with a repertoire-size bias correction applied to the TCR pairs. In a later analysis, false discovery rates were estimated by permuting HLA or CMV assignments 20 times. In a later analysis, co-occurring TCRs were grouped with DBSCAN, and TCRdist sequence similarity was added when clustering was performed within HLA-allele-positive subsets. For co-occurrence clustering, repertoires with fewer than 30,000 or more than 120,000 public chains were excluded, along with 4 to 6 repertoires with anomalous nucleotide sharing. TCRdb took over this immuneACCESS table, retaining in-frame rearrangements with V and J assigned. Such tables are incomplete; in checked studies, under half of the missing clones stem from an unresolved V gene, and the remainder is unexplained. V, J and clone size are those of that table, while D and trimming were read from the DNA. Within this sample are 100,000 to 140,000 clones, with 73% of them counted one time only. The ten largest clones represent 6.5% to 8.5% of the sample.

The record originates from a study of cytomegalovirus exposure and HLA in healthy donors (TCRdb year 2017). Regarding the research as a whole: According to an earlier analysis of 550 to 750 of the donors, 150 million to 200 million T cells yielded roughly 100 million unique TCR beta sequences and about 280 Gb of sequence data. About 310 gigabases of sequencing data and roughly 90 million unique TCR sequences were included in an early release covering roughly 600 HLA-typed donors. Of the approximately 400 genotyped donors, 65% to 90% fell in the genetic ancestry cluster associated with self-reported Caucasian donors. The study aimed to test whether signatures of past pathogen exposure could be identified by cataloging public T cell receptors. The study used immunosequencing to profile the T cell repertoires of approximately 630 subjects and linked those repertoires to cytomegalovirus serostatus. In addition to the first cohort of hundreds of subjects, a separate validation cohort of 120 different subjects was used. The study combined high-throughput TCR immunosequencing, statistical association of individual TCRs with disease status, and machine learning to predict cytomegalovirus infection status. A later analysis re-examined previously published TCR beta repertoires from roughly 720 donors and added high-resolution HLA genotyping to investigate patterns of TCR occurrence. Rather than using new phenotypic data, the later analysis identified candidate immune exposures from TCR beta sequences and from how often those sequences occurred across donors. In an earlier analysis of about 590 of the donors, high-throughput TCR beta sequencing was used to judge whether each TCR beta V gene segment behaved as functional or pseudogenic. Donor age, sex, ethnicity and CMV serostatus were compiled alongside the repertoire data. In a later genetic analysis, genome-wide SNP genotypes for about 55% of the roughly 700 donors were used, and that subset was treated as a discovery cohort. All discovery cohort repertoires had been generated on a single sequencing platform. Class I and class II HLA loci were covered by the typing at four-digit resolution. Typing coverage differed by locus: A, B, C, DRB1 and DQB1 were typed in about 620-640 donors, DQA1 in roughly 500, DPA1 in around 580, and DPB1 in just under 480. Roughly five DR-DQ haplotypes were treated as single units for association and clustering because of strong linkage in the cohort. Among under 450 genotyped donors of the cohort, an average of around 240,000 unique TCR beta nucleotide sequences were sequenced per donor, 15% to 20% of them non-productive.

The cohort comprised 710 or so healthy bone marrow donors. All cohort members were sampled while nominally healthy, although unrecorded immune exposures were likely present. The donor tested CMV seronegative, placing the donor among the 350 or so seronegative members of the cohort. A peripheral blood sample was collected from each donor, and TCR beta sequencing was performed on peripheral blood mononuclear cells. Genomic DNA extraction from the blood cell samples was performed with the Qiagen DNeasy Blood Extraction Kit. The paper as a whole reports these results and caveats: Some 15 rarely observed V segments, including chromosome 9 orphons, were excluded from the earlier analysis of approximately 500 of the donors because counts were too low. Immune exposure information for the cohort was limited to CMV serostatus. Assigning TCR associations to individual alleles was difficult when HLA alleles, especially DR and DQ, strongly co-occurred. According to a later analysis, TCR association rates differed among HLA loci, with DRB1 alleles showing the most associated TCRs and HLA-C alleles showing the fewest. The study gave a list of more than 150 TCR beta chains associated with cytomegalovirus. In an earlier analysis of some 640 of the donors, most TCR beta V segments were observed in productive rearrangements about 87% or about 30% of the time, broadly matching IMGT annotations. While some public TCRs were present in many individuals, most TCR sequences turned up only very rarely across donors. In a later analysis, most CMV-associated TCR beta chains were found to appear HLA-restricted, with HLA associations seemingly driven largely by CMV exposure. According to the authors, the approach could potentially be generalized to other disease states and immunological phenotypes. In both the original and validation cohorts, the classifier was reported to diagnose cytomegalovirus status with high specificity and sensitivity. Compared with equally common non-associated chains, HLA-associated TCR beta chains in a later analysis were more clonally expanded and had lower generation probabilities. At a false discovery rate of 0.05, a later analysis linked around 17,000 TCR beta sequences to specific HLA alleles. A further reported finding was that TCR beta sequences accurately predicted the HLA-A and HLA-B alleles for most subjects in the first cohort. A cluster of highly shared sequence variants was judged likely to represent a technical artifact of the sequencing pipeline. Several of the top co-occurrence clusters appeared to be linked to parvovirus B19, influenza, CMV and Epstein-Barr virus, according to a later analysis. In a later genetic analysis, a missense DCLRE1C variant was associated with V-gene and J-gene trimming of TCR beta chains, and the association was replicated in an independent cohort. In this cohort, only TCR beta chains were sequenced, and detectable features were limited by the absence of alpha or paired-chain data. According to a later genetic analysis, donors in an Asian-associated ancestry cluster had fewer N-insertions in productive TCRs than the approximately 690-donor mean. Some IMGT-functional V segments, including TRBV6-2 and TRBV6-3, could not be distinguished by the 87-base-pair reads and were therefore excluded. Correlated functional status among segregating V segments might reflect linkage disequilibrium, but an unknown experimental factor could not be ruled out. Sequencing depth was assumed to be roughly uniform across donors in the presence/absence analyses, though that assumption may not hold. Three of the identified cytomegalovirus-associated TCR beta chains were confirmed in vitro to be specific for cytomegalovirus antigens. HLA typing was unavailable for some donors at each locus, so association tests used only the typed subset.

This sequence originates from a man younger than 45 in good health and CMV-seronegative. The sequence links TRBV7-3 to TRBJ1-1, with TRBD1 tentatively as D gene (6 bases match). The material sequenced was PBMCs. The bases are TGTGCCAGCAGTTCACCGACAGGCACTGAAGCTTTCTTT. It encodes CASSSPTGTEAFF.